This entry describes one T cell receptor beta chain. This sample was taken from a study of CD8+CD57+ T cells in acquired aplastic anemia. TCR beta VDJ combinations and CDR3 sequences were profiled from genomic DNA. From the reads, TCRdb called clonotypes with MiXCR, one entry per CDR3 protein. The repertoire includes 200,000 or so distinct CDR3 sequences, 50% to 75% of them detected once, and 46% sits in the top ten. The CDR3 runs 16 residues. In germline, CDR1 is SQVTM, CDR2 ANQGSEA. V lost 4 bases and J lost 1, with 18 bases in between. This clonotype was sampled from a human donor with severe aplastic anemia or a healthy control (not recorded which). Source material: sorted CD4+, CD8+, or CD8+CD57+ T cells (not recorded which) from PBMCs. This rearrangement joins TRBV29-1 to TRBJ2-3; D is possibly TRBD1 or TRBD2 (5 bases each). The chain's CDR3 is CSVVVDPGPGTDTQYF. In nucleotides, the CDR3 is TGCAGCGTTGTCGTGGACCCGGGACCAGGCACAGATACGCAGTATTTT.